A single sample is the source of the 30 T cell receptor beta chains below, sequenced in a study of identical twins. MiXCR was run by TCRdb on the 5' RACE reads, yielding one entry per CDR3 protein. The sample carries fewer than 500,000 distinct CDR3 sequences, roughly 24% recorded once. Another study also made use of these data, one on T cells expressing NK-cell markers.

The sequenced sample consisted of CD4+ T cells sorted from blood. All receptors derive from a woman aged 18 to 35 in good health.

The CDR3 sequence: CASSLVSPYGYTF. The CDR3 DNA reads as TGTGCCAGCAGTTTAGTATCCCCCTATGGCTACACCTTC. V usage is TRBV12-3 or TRBV12-4 and J usage is TRBJ1-2; D gene unclear. The CDR3 length is 13 residues. Trimming took 1 base from V and 4 from J, leaving 7 bases between them.

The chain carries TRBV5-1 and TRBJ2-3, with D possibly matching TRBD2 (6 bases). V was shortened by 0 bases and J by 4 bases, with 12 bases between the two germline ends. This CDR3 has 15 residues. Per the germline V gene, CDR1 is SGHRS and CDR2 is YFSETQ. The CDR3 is CASSLVGRDPDTQYF. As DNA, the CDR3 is TGCGCCAGCAGCTTGGTCGGGAGAGATCCAGATACGCAGTATTTT. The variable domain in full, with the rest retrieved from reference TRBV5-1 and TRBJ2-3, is KAGVTQTPRYLIKTRGQQVTLSCSPISGHRSVSWYQQTPGQGLQFLFEYFSETQRNKGNFPGRFSGRQFSNSRSEMNVSTLELGDSALYLCASSLVGRDPDTQYFGPGTRLTVL.

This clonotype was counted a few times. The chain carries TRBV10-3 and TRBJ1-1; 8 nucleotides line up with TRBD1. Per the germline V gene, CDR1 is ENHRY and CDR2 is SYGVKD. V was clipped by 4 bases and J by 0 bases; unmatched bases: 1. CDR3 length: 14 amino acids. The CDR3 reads CAISGTGMNTEAFF. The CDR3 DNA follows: TGTGCCATCAGTGGGACAGGGATGAACACTGAAGCTTTCTTT.

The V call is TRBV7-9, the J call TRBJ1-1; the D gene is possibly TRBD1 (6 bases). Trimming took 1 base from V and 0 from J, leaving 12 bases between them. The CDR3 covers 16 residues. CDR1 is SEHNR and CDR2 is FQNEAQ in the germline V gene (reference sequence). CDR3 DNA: TGTGCCAGCAGCTTAGGAGGCAGGGGTATGAACACTGAAGCTTTCTTT. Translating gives CASSLGGRGMNTEAFF.

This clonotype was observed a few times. CDR3 nucleotide sequence: TGTGCCAGCAGTTCCGGGGCCTCTGGATACAATGAGCAGTTCTTC. It specifies CASSSGASGYNEQFF. J is TRBJ2-1 and V is TRBV12-3 or TRBV12-4, with D possibly being TRBD1 or TRBD2 (5 bases each). V was trimmed by 4 bases and J by 4 bases, leaving 14 bases between them. This CDR3 contains 15 residues.

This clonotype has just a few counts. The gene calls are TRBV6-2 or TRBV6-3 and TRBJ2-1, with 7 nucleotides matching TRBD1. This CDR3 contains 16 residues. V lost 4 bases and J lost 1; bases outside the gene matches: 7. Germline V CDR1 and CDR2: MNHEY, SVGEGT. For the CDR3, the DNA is TGTGCCAGCAGTTCTAGGACAGGATATTCCTACAATGAGCAGTTCTTC. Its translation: CASSSRTGYSYNEQFF.

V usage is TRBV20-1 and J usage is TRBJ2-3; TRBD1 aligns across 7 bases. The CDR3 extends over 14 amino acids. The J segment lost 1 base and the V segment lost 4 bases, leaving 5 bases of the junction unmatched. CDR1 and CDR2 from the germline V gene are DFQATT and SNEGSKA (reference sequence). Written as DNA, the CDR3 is TGCAGTGCTATCACAGGGGCCCGCACAGATACGCAGTATTTT. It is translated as CSAITGARTDTQYF.

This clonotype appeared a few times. For the CDR3, the DNA is TGTGCCAGCAAAGAACTGGGAGGCAGGGAAGAGACCCAGTACTTC. It yields the protein CASKELGGREETQYF. The chain links TRBV2 to TRBJ2-5; maybe TRBD2 (6 bases). V lost 7 bases and J lost 3, with 18 bases in between. The V gene's germline CDR1 is SNHLY and CDR2 FYNNEI. This CDR3 is 15 amino acids long.

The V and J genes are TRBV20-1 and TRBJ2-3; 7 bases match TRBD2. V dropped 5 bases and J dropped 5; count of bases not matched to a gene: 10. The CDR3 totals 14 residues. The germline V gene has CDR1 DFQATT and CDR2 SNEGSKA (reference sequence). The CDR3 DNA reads TGCAGTGCTGACCTTTTGGGAGGGGTAGATACGCAGTATTTT. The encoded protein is CSADLLGGVDTQYF.

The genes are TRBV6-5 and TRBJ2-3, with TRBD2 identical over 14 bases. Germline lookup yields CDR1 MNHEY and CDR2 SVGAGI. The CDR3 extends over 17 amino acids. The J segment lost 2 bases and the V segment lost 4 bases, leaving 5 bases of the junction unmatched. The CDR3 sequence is CASSSATSGRATDTQYF. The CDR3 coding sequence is TGTGCCAGCAGTTCCGCGACTAGCGGGAGGGCCACAGATACGCAGTATTTT.

The CDR3 protein is CASSARAGRGNEQFF. For the CDR3, the DNA is TGTGCCAGCAGTGCCCGGGCCGGACGTGGGAATGAGCAGTTCTTC. The V call is TRBV2, the J call TRBJ2-1, with D uncertain. The V gene's germline CDR1 is SNHLY and CDR2 FYNNEI. The CDR3 has 15 residues. Trimming stripped 4 bases from V and 7 bases from J, with 17 bases between.

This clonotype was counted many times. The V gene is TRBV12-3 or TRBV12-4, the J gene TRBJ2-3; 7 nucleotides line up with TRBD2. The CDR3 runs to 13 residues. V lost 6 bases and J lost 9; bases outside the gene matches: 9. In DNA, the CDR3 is TGTGCCAGCAGGCGGAGGCCGGGAGGAACGCAGTATTTT. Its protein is CASRRRPGGTQYF.

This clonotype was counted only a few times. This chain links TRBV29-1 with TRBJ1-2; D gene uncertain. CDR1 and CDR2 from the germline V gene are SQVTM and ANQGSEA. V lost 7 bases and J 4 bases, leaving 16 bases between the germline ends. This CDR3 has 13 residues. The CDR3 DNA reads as TGCAGCGGCGCGGCGGGGTTGAGCTATGGCTACACCTTC. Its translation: CSGAAGLSYGYTF. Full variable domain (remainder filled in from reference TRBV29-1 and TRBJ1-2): SAVISQKPSRDICQRGTSLTIQCQVDSQVTMMFWYRQQPGQSLTLIATANQGSEATYESGFVIDKFPISRPNLTFSTLTVSNMSPEDSSIYLCSGAAGLSYGYTFGSGTRLTVV.

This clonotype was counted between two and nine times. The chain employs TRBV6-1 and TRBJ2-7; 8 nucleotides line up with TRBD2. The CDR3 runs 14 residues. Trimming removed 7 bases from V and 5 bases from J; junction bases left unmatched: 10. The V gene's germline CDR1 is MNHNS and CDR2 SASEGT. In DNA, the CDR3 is TGTGCCAGCAAGGGGACTAGGAAATCCCACGAGCAGTACTTC. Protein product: CASKGTRKSHEQYF.

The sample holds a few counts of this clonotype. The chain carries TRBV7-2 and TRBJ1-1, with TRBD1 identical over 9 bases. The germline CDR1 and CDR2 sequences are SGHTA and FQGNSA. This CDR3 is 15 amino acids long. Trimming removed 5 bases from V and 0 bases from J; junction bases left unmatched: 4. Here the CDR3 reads CASSLRQGVNTEAFF. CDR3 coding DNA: TGTGCCAGCAGCCTACGACAGGGGGTGAACACTGAAGCTTTCTTT.

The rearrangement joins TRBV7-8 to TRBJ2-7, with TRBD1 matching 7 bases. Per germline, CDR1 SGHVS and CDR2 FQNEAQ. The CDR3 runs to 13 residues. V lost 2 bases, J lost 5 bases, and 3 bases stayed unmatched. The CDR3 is CASSLNRGHEQYF. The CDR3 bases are TGTGCCAGCAGCTTAAACAGGGGCCACGAGCAGTACTTC.

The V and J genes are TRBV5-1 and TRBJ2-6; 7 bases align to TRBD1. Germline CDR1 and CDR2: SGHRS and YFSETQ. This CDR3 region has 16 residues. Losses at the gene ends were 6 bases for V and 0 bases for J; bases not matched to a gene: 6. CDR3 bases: TGCGCCAGCAAGGGACAGTCCTTCTCTGGGGCCAACGTCCTGACTTTC. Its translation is CASKGQSFSGANVLTF.

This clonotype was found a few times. The CDR3 sequence: CASSFHIGGNEQYF. The CDR3 coding sequence is TGTGCCAGCAGTTTCCACATCGGCGGAAACGAGCAGTACTTC. J is TRBJ2-7 and V is TRBV12-3 or TRBV12-4, with D uncertain. The germline V and J ends were trimmed by 3 bases and 5 bases, with 14 bases remaining between them. CDR3 length equals 14 residues.

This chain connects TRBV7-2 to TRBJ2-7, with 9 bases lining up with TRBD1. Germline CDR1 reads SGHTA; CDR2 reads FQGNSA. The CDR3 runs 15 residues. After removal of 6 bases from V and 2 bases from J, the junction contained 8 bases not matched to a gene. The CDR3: CASSLMGTGPYEQYF. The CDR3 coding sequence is TGTGCCAGCAGTTTAATGGGGACAGGGCCCTACGAGCAGTACTTC.

The CDR3 spells CASSQYQGYSYNEQFF. In DNA form, the CDR3 reads TGTGCCAGCAGCCAATATCAGGGATATTCCTACAATGAGCAGTTCTTC. This chain links TRBV16 with TRBJ2-1; tentatively, D is TRBD1 (5 bases). Trimming took off 1 base at V and 1 base at J, with 11 bases between the two ends. The CDR3 is 16 amino acids. Germline loops: CDR1 KGHSY, CDR2 FQNENV.

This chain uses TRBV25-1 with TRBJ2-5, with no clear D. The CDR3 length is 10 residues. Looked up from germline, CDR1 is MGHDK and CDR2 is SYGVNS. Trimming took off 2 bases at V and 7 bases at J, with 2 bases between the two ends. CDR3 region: CASSEGTQYF. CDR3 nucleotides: TGTGCCAGCAGTGAAGGGACCCAGTACTTC.

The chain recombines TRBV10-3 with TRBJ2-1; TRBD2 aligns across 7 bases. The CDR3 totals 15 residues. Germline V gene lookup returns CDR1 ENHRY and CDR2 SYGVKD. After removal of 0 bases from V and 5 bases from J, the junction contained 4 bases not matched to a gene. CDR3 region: CAISESGGEDNEQFF. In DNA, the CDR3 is TGTGCCATCAGTGAGTCGGGGGGGGAGGACAATGAGCAGTTCTTC.

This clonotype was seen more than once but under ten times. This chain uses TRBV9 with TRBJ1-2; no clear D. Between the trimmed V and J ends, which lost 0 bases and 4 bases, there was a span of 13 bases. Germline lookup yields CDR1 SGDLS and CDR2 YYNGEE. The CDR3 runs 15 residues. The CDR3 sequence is CASSVDGGRVYGYTF. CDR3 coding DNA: TGTGCCAGCAGCGTAGACGGAGGGAGGGTCTATGGCTACACCTTC. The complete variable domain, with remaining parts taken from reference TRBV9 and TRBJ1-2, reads DSGVTQTPKHLITATGQRVTLRCSPRSGDLSVYWYQQSLDQGLQFLIQYYNGEERAKGNILERFSAQQFPDLHSELNLSSLELGDSALYFCASSVDGGRVYGYTFGSGTRLTVV.

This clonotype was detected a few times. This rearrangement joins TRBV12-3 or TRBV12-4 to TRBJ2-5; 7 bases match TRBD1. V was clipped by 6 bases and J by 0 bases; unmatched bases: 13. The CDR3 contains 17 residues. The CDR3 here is CASSRKSGTAYQETQYF. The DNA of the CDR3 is TGTGCCAGCAGCAGAAAATCCGGGACAGCCTACCAAGAGACCCAGTACTTC.

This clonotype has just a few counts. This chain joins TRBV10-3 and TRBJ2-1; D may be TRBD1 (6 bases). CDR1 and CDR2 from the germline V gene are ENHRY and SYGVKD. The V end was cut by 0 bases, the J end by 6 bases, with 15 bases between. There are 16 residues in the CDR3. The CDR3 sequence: CAISESKGHGTNEQFF. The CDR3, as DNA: TGTGCCATCAGTGAGTCGAAGGGACATGGCACCAATGAGCAGTTCTTC.

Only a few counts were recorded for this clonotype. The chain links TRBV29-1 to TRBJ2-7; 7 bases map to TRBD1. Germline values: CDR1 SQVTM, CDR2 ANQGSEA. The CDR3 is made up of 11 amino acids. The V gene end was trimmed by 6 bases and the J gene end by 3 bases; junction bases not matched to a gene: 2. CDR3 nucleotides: TGCAGCGTCTGGACAGGCTACGAGCAGTACTTC. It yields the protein CSVWTGYEQYF.

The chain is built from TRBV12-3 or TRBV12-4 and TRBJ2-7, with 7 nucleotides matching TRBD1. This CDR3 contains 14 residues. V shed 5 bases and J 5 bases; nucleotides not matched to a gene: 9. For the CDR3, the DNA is TGTGCCAGCAGTAACCGGGACAGAGCCCACGAGCAGTACTTC. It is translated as CASSNRDRAHEQYF.

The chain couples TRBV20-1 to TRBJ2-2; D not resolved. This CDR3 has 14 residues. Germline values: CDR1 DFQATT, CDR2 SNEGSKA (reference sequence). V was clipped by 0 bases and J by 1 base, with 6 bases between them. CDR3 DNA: TGCAGTGCTAGAGACCCTTTGAACACCGGGGAGCTGTTTTTT. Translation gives CSARDPLNTGELFF.

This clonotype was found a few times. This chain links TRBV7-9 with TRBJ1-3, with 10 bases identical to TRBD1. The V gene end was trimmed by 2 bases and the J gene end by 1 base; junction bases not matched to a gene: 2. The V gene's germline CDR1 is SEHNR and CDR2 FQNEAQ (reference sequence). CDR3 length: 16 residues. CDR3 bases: TGTGCCAGCAGCTTACGGGACAGGGGTTCTGGAAACACCATATATTTT. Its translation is CASSLRDRGSGNTIYF.

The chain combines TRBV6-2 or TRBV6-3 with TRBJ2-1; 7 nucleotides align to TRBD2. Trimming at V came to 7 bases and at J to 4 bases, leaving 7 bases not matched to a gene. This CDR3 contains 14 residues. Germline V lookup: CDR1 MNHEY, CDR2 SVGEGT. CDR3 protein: CASTTSGAYNEQFF. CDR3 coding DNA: TGTGCCAGCACCACCAGCGGGGCGTACAATGAGCAGTTCTTC.